The 23 T cell receptor beta chains listed next were all sequenced from one sample in a study of blood T cell repertoires in COVID-19. Sequencing was performed with immunoSEQ multiplex PCR; in TCRdb, only in-frame clones are kept and a portion is missing. Here the sample spans 150,000 to 200,000 clones, around 80% being singletons. Sequenced material: PBMCs or T cells enriched from blood (not recorded which). The receptors come from a man over 45 who had recovered from COVID-19.

The V call is TRBV2, the J call TRBJ2-7; 7 bases map to TRBD2. The germline gives CDR1 SNHLY, CDR2 FYNNEI. The CDR3 has 13 residues. Germline trimming cut 5 bases from V and 3 bases from J; bases unmatched to any gene: 4. The CDR3 sequence is CASSPQRDYEQYF. The CDR3 DNA reads as TGTGCCAGCAGTCCCCAGCGGGACTACGAGCAGTACTTC.

J is TRBJ1-4 and V is TRBV5-1, with D possibly being TRBD1 (6 bases). The CDR3 sequence is 13 residues long. In germline, CDR1 is SGHRS, CDR2 YFSETQ. V gave up 0 bases and J gave up 10 bases, with 10 bases separating them. CDR3 DNA: TGCGCCAGCAGCTTGGAAGCACAGGGAAAACTGTTTTTT. Protein: CASSLEAQGKLFF.

This sequence joins TRBV7-9 and TRBJ2-7, with D unresolved. CDR3 length: 12 residues. Germline CDR1 SEHNR, CDR2 FQNEAQ (reference sequence). V gave up 3 bases and J gave up 5 bases, with 8 bases separating them. The CDR3 loop reads CASSLISDEQYF. CDR3 sequence (DNA): TGTGCCAGCAGCTTGATTAGTGACGAGCAGTACTTC. The full variable domain, with the rest looked up from reference TRBV7-9 and TRBJ2-7, is DTGVSQNPRHKITKRGQNVTFRCDPISEHNRLYWYRQTLGQGPEFLTYFQNEAQLEKSRLLSDRFSAERPKGSFSTLEIQRTEQGDSAMYLCASSLISDEQYFGPGTRLTVT.

The chain is built from TRBV13 and TRBJ1-1; the match to TRBD1 covers 8 bases. The CDR3 extends over 14 amino acids. The germline V gene encodes CDR1 PRHDT and CDR2 FYEKMQ (reference sequence). Unmatched junction bases numbered 8, after V lost 4 bases and J lost 7 bases. The CDR3: CASSSYQGAREAFF. The CDR3 nucleotides are TGTGCCAGCAGCTCCTACCAGGGGGCACGTGAAGCTTTCTTT.

This sequence joins TRBV5-1 and TRBJ2-7; D is possibly TRBD2 (6 bases). Germline V gene data show CDR1 as SGHRS and CDR2 as YFSETQ. V was shortened by 2 bases and J by 2 bases, with 17 bases between the two germline ends. This CDR3 spans 16 amino acids. The CDR3 is CASSLDWGVMTYEQYF. Here the CDR3 DNA reads TGCGCCAGCAGCTTAGATTGGGGGGTAATGACCTACGAGCAGTACTTC.

The chain joins TRBV3-1 (or the pseudogene TRBV3-2) to TRBJ2-7; 11 bases are shared with TRBD2. The CDR3 extends over 15 amino acids. V trimming: 4 bases; J trimming: 1 base; junction bases outside the gene matches: 3. Germline-derived CDR1 and CDR2 are LGHDT and YNNKEL (reference sequence). Here the CDR3 DNA reads TGTGCCAGCAGCCGACTAGCGGGGAATTCCTACGAGCAGTACTTC. The encoded protein is CASSRLAGNSYEQYF.

This rearrangement joins TRBV7-2 to TRBJ1-5, with D possibly matching TRBD1 (6 bases). The CDR3 runs to 15 residues. The V end was cut by 1 base, the J end by 6 bases, with 13 bases between. Germline V gives CDR1 SGHTA, CDR2 FQGNSA. CDR3 nucleotide sequence: TGTGCCAGCAGCTTAGGGGGCACACAGGGTCAGCCCCAGCATTTT. This encodes CASSLGGTQGQPQHF.

This clone was counted between two and nine times. V usage is TRBV7-3 and J usage is TRBJ2-1, with 9 nucleotides matching TRBD2. The germline CDR1 and CDR2 sequences are SGHTA and FQGTGA. The CDR3 loop spans 14 amino acids. V shed 8 bases, J shed 3 bases, and the junction held 5 bases outside the gene matches. CDR3 coding DNA: TGTGCCAGCGGTAGCGGGGGCTTCTACAATGAGCAGTTCTTC. It codes for CASGSGGFYNEQFF. Looking up the rest from reference TRBV7-3 and TRBJ2-1 gives the full variable domain: GAGVSQTPSNKVTEKGKYVELRCDPISGHTALYWYRQSLGQGPEFLIYFQGTGAADDSGLPNDRFFAVRPEGSVSTLKIQRTERGDSAVYLCASGSGGFYNEQFFGPGTRLTVL.

The J gene is TRBJ1-4, the V gene TRBV7-9, with unresolved D. V gave up 3 bases and J gave up 4 bases, with 12 bases separating them. The CDR3 length is 15 residues. Germline values: CDR1 SEHNR, CDR2 FQNEAQ (reference sequence). DNA of the CDR3: TGTGCCAGCAGCTTCGCCGAGAGAAGTAATGAAAAACTGTTTTTT. As protein: CASSFAERSNEKLFF.

The gene calls are TRBV20-1 and TRBJ2-5, with 7 bases matching TRBD2. CDR1 is DFQATT, CDR2 SNEGSKA, per germline (reference sequence). There are 14 residues in the CDR3. V shed 3 bases, J shed 2 bases, and the junction held 6 bases outside the gene matches. The CDR3 reads CSASPSGAQETQYF. CDR3 nucleotides: TGCAGTGCTAGTCCCAGCGGGGCTCAAGAGACCCAGTACTTC.

The chain carries TRBV28 and TRBJ1-1; D unclear. The germline gives CDR1 MDHEN, CDR2 SYDVKM. The length of the CDR3 is 16 residues. The ends were cut back, 3 bases at V and 1 base at J, with 15 bases in the middle. CDR3 nucleotide sequence: TGTGCCAGCAGTTTCCCCCCGGCGGGATGGAACACTGAAGCTTTCTTT. It encodes CASSFPPAGWNTEAFF.

This chain joins TRBV6-5 and TRBJ2-1, with TRBD2 matching 14 bases. This CDR3 has 14 amino acids. CDR1 and CDR2 (germline): MNHEY, SVGAGI. Losses at the gene ends were 6 bases for V and 9 bases for J; bases not matched to a gene: 4. The CDR3 DNA reads as TGTGCCAGCAGCGGACTAGCGGGAGGTTCTGAGCAGTTCTTC. This sequence encodes CASSGLAGGSEQFF.

The CDR3 region has the DNA TGCGCCAGCACCCAGGGGGCCACCTTCAACTATGGCTACACCTTC. It specifies CASTQGATFNYGYTF. V and J are TRBV5-1 and TRBJ1-2, with TRBD1 matching over 8 bases. J lost 2 bases, V lost 6 bases, and 9 bases had no gene match. Germline V gene data show CDR1 as SGHRS and CDR2 as YFSETQ. The CDR3 is made up of 15 amino acids. The full variable domain, rest sourced from reference TRBV5-1 and TRBJ1-2, is KAGVTQTPRYLIKTRGQQVTLSCSPISGHRSVSWYQQTPGQGLQFLFEYFSETQRNKGNFPGRFSGRQFSNSRSEMNVSTLELGDSALYLCASTQGATFNYGYTFGSGTRLTVV.

The chain employs TRBV6-5 and TRBJ2-3; 8 bases map to TRBD1. CDR3 length equals 15 residues. J lost 1 base, V lost 6 bases, and 6 bases had no gene match. Germline V lookup: CDR1 MNHEY, CDR2 SVGAGI. The DNA of the CDR3 is TGTGCCAGCAGCATGACAGGGGCGGGCACAGATACGCAGTATTTT. Its protein is CASSMTGAGTDTQYF.

The chain recombines TRBV14 with TRBJ2-3, with TRBD1 identical over 9 bases. The CDR3 has 17 amino acids. Germline trimming cut 1 base from V and 2 bases from J; bases unmatched to any gene: 7. The germline gives CDR1 SGHDN, CDR2 FVKESK. Written as DNA, the CDR3 is TGTGCCAGCAGCCAAGCTTACAGGGGGCGCCTCACAGATACGCAGTATTTT. The encoded protein is CASSQAYRGRLTDTQYF.

V gene TRBV10-3 combines with J gene TRBJ1-1; tentatively, D is TRBD1 (6 bases). CDR3 length: 15 residues. The V gene lost 2 bases and the J gene lost 1 base, with 11 bases spanning the gap. Per the germline V gene, CDR1 is ENHRY and CDR2 is SYGVKD. DNA for the CDR3: TGTGCCATCAGTGAGCAGGGGATGGAGAACACTGAAGCTTTCTTT. Its translation: CAISEQGMENTEAFF.

The chain has TRBV19 and TRBJ1-2; possibly TRBD1 for D (6 bases). Germline-derived CDR1 and CDR2 are LNHDA and SQIVND (reference sequence). The ends were cut back, 5 bases at V and 2 bases at J, with 9 bases in the middle. This CDR3 is built from 13 residues. The CDR3 spells CASSVRGNYGYTF. DNA of the CDR3: TGTGCCAGTAGTGTTAGGGGGAACTATGGCTACACCTTC.

The rearrangement links TRBV27 to TRBJ1-5; a possible D gene is TRBD1 (6 bases). The length of the CDR3 is 17 residues. Trimming shortened V by 5 bases and J by 0 bases, and 17 bases separated the two germline ends. Germline CDR1 is MNHEY and CDR2 is SMNVEV (reference sequence). The CDR3 spells CASSPIQGLYSNQPQHF. CDR3 nucleotides: TGTGCCAGCAGTCCGATACAGGGTCTTTATAGCAATCAGCCCCAGCATTTT.

This rearrangement joins TRBV7-9 to TRBJ1-1; tentative D call: TRBD1 (6 bases). The germline CDR1 and CDR2 sequences are SEHNR and FQNEAQ (reference sequence). Trimming left V 2 bases short and J 1 base short, with 11 bases between. There are 15 residues in the CDR3. The CDR3 here is CASSLQQGANTEAFF. CDR3 nucleotide sequence: TGTGCCAGCAGCTTACAACAGGGCGCGAACACTGAAGCTTTCTTT.

This sequence joins TRBV4-1 and TRBJ1-4; no firm D call. V lost 4 bases and J 0 bases, leaving 9 bases between the germline ends. CDR3 length equals 15 residues. Germline V CDR1 and CDR2: MGHRA, YSYEKL. CDR3 nucleotide sequence: TGCGCCAGCAGCCGAGGAGTTGCAACTAATGAAAAACTGTTTTTT. This sequence encodes CASSRGVATNEKLFF.

V is TRBV28 and J is TRBJ2-1; TRBD2 matches 7 bases. Germline V gene sequence: CDR1 MDHEN, CDR2 SYDVKM. The trim removed 7 bases at V and 9 bases at J, leaving 18 bases unmatched. There are 16 residues in the CDR3. The CDR3 here is CASNSGGVSGGGEQFF. The CDR3 DNA sequence: TGTGCCAGCAACTCAGGTGGGGTATCGGGAGGCGGTGAGCAGTTCTTC.

The chain couples TRBV10-3 to TRBJ2-1; the match to TRBD2 covers 12 bases. CDR1 and CDR2 (germline): ENHRY, SYGVKD. The CDR3 loop spans 13 amino acids. V lost 10 bases and J lost 7; bases outside the gene matches: 5. The CDR3 nucleotides read TGTGCCACTGGACTAGCGGGGCTTAATGAGCAGTTCTTC. Its translation: CATGLAGLNEQFF.

The chain is built from TRBV19 and TRBJ2-7; 7 positions match TRBD2. The CDR3 totals 14 residues. Looked up from germline, CDR1 is LNHDA and CDR2 is SQIVND (reference sequence). With 5 bases clipped from V and 7 bases from J, the junction kept 11 bases outside the gene matches. The chain's CDR3 is CASSRRLMGGEQYF. CDR3 nucleotides: TGTGCCAGTAGTCGCCGACTAATGGGGGGGGAGCAGTACTTC. Together with reference TRBV19 and TRBJ2-7, the CDR3 gives the full variable domain: DGGITQSPKYLFRKEGQNVTLSCEQNLNHDAMYWYRQDPGQGLRLIYYSQIVNDFQKGDIAEGYSVSREKKESFPLTVTSAQKNPTAFYLCASSRRLMGGEQYFGPGTRLTVT.